Sequencing of this TCR beta chain was carried out in a study of cytomegalovirus exposure and HLA in healthy donors. The length of the CDR3 is 18 residues. Trimming left V 5 bases short and J 4 bases short, with 24 bases between. Per germline, CDR1 SGHAT and CDR2 FQNNGV. The PCR used 60 Vbeta and 13 Jbeta primers. Method: immunoSEQ multiplex PCR; TCRdb's copy keeps in-frame clones and lacks some. The table lists more than 200,000 clones, 60% to 80% of them singletons. The sample taken for sequencing was PBMCs. The receptor was derived from a man younger than 30 in good health and CMV-seronegative. The chain combines TRBV11-2 with TRBJ2-1; weak D call: TRBD2 (6 bases). The CDR3 bases are TGTGCCAGCAGCCCGATTAGAGGAGTAGCGGAAGAATACAATGAGCAGTTCTTC. Translating gives CASSPIRGVAEEYNEQFF.